This TCR beta chain was sequenced for a study of blood T cell repertoires in COVID-19. V lost 0 bases, J lost 0 bases, and 7 bases lay in between. This CDR3 comprises 15 residues. CDR1 is SGDLS and CDR2 is YYNGEE in the germline V gene. Only in-frame clones appear in the TCRdb table, and some are missing; sequencing was by immunoSEQ multiplex PCR. Counted here are tens of thousands of clones, roughly 84% occurring once; the ten biggest clones make up approximately 34%. Specimen: peripheral blood. The J gene is TRBJ2-1, the V gene TRBV9; D ambiguous. This clonotype was sampled from an elderly woman with active or convalescent COVID-19. The CDR3 nucleotides read TGTGCCAGCAGCGTAGTTCCCCTCTCCTACAATGAGCAGTTCTTC. As protein: CASSVVPLSYNEQFF.